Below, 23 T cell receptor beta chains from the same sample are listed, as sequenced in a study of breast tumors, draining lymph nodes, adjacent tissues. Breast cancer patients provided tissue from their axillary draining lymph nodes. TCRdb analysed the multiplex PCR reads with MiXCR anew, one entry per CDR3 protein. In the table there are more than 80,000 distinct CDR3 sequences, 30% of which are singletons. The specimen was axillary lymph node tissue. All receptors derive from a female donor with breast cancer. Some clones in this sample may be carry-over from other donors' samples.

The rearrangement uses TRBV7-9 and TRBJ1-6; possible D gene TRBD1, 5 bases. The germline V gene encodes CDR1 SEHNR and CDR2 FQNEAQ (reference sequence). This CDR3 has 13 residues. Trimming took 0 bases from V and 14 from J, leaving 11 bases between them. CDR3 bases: TGTGCCAGCAGCTTAGCTGGGGCCGGTACCCTCCACTTT. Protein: CASSLAGAGTLHF.

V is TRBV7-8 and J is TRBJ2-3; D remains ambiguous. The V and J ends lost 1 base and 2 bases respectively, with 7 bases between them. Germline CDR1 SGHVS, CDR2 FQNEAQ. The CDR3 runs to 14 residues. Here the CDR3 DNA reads TGTGCCAGCAGCTTAGACGTCTTCACAGATACGCAGTATTTT. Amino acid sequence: CASSLDVFTDTQYF.

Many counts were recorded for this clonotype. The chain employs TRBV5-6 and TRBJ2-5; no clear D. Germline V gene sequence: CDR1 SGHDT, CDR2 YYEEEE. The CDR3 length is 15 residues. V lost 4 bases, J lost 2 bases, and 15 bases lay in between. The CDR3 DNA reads TGTGCCAGCAGCCTCGGAATGGCGCTACAAGAGACCCAGTACTTC. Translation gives CASSLGMALQETQYF. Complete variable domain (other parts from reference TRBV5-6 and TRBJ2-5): DAGVTQSPTHLIKTRGQQVTLRCSPKSGHDTVSWYQQALGQGPQFIFQYYEEEERQRGNFPDRFSGHQFPNYSSELNVNALLLGDSALYLCASSLGMALQETQYFGPGTRLLVL.

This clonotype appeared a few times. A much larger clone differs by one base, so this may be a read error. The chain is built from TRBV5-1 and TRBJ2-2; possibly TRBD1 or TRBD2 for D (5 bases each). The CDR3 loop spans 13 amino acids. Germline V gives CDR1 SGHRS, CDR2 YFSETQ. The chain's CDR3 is CASNFVPTGDLFF. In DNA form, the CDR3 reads TGCGCCAGCAATTTTGTGCCCACCGGGGACCTGTTTTTT.

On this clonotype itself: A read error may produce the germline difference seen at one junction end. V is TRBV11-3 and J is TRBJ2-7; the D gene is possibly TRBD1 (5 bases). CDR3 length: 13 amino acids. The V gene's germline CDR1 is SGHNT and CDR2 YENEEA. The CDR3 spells CASSVDPRAEQYF. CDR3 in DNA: TGTGCCAGCAGCGTAGATCCCAGGGCCGAGCAGTACTTC.

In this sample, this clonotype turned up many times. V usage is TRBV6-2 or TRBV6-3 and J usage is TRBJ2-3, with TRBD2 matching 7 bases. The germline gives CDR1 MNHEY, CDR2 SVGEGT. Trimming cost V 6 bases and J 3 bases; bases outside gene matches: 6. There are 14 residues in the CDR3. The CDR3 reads CASRDLGGTDTQYF. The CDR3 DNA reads TGTGCCAGCAGAGACCTCGGGGGGACAGATACGCAGTATTTT.

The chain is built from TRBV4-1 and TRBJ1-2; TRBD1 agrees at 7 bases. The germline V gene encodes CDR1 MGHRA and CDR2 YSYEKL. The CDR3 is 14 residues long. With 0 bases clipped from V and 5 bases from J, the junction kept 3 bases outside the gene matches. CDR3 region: CASSQDNRGYGYTF. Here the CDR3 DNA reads TGCGCCAGCAGCCAAGATAACAGGGGATATGGCTACACCTTC.

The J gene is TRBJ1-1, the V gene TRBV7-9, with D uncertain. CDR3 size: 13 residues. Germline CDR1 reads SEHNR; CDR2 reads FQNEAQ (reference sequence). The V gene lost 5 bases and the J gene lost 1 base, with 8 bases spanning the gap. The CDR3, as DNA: TGTGCCAGCAGCCAACTATGGAACACTGAAGCTTTCTTT. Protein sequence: CASSQLWNTEAFF.

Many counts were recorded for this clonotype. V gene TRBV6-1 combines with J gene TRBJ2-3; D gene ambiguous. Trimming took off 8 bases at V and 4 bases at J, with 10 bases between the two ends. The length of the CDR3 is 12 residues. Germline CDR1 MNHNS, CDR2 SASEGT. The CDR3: CASLARSDTQYF. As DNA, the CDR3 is TGTGCCAGCCTCGCTAGGTCAGATACGCAGTATTTT.

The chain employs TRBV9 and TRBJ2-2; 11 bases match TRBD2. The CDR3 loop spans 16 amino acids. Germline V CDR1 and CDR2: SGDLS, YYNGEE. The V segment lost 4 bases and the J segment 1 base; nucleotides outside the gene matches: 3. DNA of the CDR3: TGTGCCAGCAGCACTGGGACTAGCGGGAACACCGGGGAGCTGTTTTTT. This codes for CASSTGTSGNTGELFF.

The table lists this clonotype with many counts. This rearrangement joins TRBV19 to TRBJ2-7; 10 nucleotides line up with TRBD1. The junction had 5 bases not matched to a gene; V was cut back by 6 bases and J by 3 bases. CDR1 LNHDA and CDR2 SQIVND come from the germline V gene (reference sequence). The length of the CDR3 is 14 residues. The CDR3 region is CASRTGTGDYEQYF. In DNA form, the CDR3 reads TGTGCCAGTAGGACCGGGACAGGGGACTACGAGCAGTACTTC.

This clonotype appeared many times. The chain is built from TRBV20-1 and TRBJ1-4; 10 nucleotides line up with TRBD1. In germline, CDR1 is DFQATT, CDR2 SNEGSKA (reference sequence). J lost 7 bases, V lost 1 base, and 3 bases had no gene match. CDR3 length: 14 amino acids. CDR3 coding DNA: TGCAGTGCTAGAGGACAGGGGGCGGGTGAAAAACTGTTTTTT. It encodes CSARGQGAGEKLFF.

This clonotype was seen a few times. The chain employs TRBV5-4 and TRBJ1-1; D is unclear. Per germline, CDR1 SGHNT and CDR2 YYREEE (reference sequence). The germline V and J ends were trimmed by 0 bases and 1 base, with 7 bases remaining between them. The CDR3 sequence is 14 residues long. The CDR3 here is CASSLAVRNTEAFF. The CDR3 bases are TGTGCCAGCAGCTTGGCCGTGAGGAACACTGAAGCTTTCTTT.

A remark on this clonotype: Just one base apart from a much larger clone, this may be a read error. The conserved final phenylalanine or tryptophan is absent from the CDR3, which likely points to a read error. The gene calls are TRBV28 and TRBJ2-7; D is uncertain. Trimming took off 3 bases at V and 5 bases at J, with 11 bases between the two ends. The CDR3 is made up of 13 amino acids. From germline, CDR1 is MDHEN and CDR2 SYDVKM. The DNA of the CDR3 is TGTGCCAGCAGTTTTTATTGGGGAAACGAGCAGTACTAC. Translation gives CASSFYWGNEQYY.

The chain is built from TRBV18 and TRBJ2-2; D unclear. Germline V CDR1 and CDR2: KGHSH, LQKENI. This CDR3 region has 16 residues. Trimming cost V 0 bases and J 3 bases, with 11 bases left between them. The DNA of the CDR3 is TGTGCCAGCTCACCACCGGGCAGCCGTGACACCGGGGAGCTGTTTTTT. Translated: CASSPPGSRDTGELFF. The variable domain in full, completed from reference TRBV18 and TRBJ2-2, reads NAGVMQNPRHLVRRRGQEARLRCSPMKGHSHVYWYRQLPEEGLKFMVYLQKENIIDESGMPKERFSAEFPKEGPSILRIQQVVRGDSAAYFCASSPPGSRDTGELFFGEGSRLTVL.

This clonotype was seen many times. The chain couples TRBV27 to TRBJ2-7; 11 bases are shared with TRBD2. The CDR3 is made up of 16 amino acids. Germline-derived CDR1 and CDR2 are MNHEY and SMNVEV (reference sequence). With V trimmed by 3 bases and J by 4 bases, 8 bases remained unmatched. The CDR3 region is CASSFSGTSGYYEQYF. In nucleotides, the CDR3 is TGTGCCAGCAGTTTTTCCGGGACTAGCGGTTATTACGAGCAGTACTTC.

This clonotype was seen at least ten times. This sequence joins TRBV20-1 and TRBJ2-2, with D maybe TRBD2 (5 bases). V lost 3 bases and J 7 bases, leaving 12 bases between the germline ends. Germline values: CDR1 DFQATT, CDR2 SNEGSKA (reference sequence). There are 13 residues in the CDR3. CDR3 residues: CSASEEAGGELFF. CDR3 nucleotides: TGCAGTGCTAGCGAGGAGGCGGGCGGGGAGCTGTTTTTT.

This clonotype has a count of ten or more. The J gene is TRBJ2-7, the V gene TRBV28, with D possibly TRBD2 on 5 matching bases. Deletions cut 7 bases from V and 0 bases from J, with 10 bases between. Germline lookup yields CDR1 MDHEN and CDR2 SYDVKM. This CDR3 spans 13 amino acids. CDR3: CASTPGDSYEQYF. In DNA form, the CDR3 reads TGTGCCAGCACCCCCGGGGACTCCTACGAGCAGTACTTC. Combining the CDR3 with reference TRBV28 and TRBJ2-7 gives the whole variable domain DVKVTQSSRYLVKRTGEKVFLECVQDMDHENMFWYRQDPGLGLRLIYFSYDVKMKEKGDIPEGYSVSREKKERFSLILESASTNQTSMYLCASTPGDSYEQYFGPGTRLTVT.

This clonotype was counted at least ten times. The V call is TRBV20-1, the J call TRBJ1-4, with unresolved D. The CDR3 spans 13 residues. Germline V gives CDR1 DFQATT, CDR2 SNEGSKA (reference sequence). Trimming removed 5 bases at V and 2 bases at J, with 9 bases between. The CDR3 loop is CSAQGGTNEKLFF. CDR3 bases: TGCAGTGCTCAAGGTGGTACTAATGAAAAACTGTTTTTT.

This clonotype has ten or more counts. This CDR3 is CASKGTGSKSYYGYTF. The CDR3 DNA is TGTGCCAGCAAGGGGACAGGGTCAAAAAGTTACTATGGCTACACCTTC. The V call is TRBV2, the J call TRBJ1-2; TRBD1 agrees at 9 bases. This CDR3 contains 16 residues. Germline-derived CDR1 and CDR2 are SNHLY and FYNNEI. After removal of 7 bases from V and 3 bases from J, the junction contained 12 bases not matched to a gene.

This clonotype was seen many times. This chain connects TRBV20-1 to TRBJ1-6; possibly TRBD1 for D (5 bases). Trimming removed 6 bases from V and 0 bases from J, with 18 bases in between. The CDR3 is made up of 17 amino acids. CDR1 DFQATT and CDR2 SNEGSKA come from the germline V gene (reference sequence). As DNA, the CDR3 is TGCAGTGCGAGGGATTTGAGGGGCAGCTCCTATAATTCACCCCTCCACTTT. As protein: CSARDLRGSSYNSPLHF.

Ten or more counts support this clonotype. CDR3 in amino acids: CASSQVSYEQYF. In DNA, the CDR3 is TGTGCCAGCAGCCAAGTGTCCTACGAGCAGTACTTC. The chain joins TRBV3-1 to TRBJ2-7, with no clear D. CDR3 length: 12 residues. V gave up 1 base and J gave up 1 base, with 2 bases separating them. The germline gives CDR1 LGHDT, CDR2 YNNKEL (reference sequence).

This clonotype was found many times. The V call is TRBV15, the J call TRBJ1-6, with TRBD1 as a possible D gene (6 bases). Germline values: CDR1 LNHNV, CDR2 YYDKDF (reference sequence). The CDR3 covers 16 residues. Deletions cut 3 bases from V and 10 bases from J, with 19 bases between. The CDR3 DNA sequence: TGTGCCACCAGCAGGGACAGAGGGCGCCAAGGATCACCCCTCCACTTT. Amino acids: CATSRDRGRQGSPLHF.